What follows describes a single TCR beta chain. Its antigen is still unknown. These donors were members of the approximately 110-subject validation cohort, a group separate from the approximately 670-subject first cohort. Here immunoSEQ multiplex PCR was the method, and the copy in TCRdb shows in-frame clones only, minus some. The data contain approximately 60,000 clones, approximately 95% of them singletons. This specimen comes from a study of cytomegalovirus exposure and HLA in healthy donors. Overall study findings and caveats: Most TCR sequences showed up rarely, but some public TCRs showed up in many donors. Per published reports, the classifier diagnosed cytomegalovirus status with high specificity and sensitivity.

The CDR3 covers 19 residues. CDR1 and CDR2 (germline): MRHNA, SNTAGT. The trim removed 5 bases at V and 8 bases at J, leaving 22 bases unmatched. The gene calls are TRBV6-4 and TRBJ2-1; 9 bases are a match to TRBD1. What was sequenced was PBMCs. This clonotype was sampled from a woman aged 18-29 years in good health and CMV-seropositive. The CDR3 sequence: CASSFSPILQGARDHEQFF. In nucleotides, the CDR3 is TGTGCCAGCAGTTTCAGCCCAATTTTACAGGGGGCGCGGGATCATGAGCAGTTCTTC.